Listed below are T cell receptor beta chains from one sample, sequenced in a study of T cells in localized non-small cell lung cancer. Method: immunoSEQ multiplex PCR; TCRdb's copy keeps in-frame clones and lacks some. This sample yields under 25,000 clones, of which 75% to 95% are seen a single time; approximately 4.1% belongs to the top ten. The source material was peripheral blood, sampled before any cancer treatment. These TCRs come from a male donor aged 60 or older with stage I squamous cell lung carcinoma. Each CDR3 is given with its conserved first and last residue. A D gene is named only where the DNA matches it firmly. A clone size is listed for some rows: how often the clone was seen (once, few, many), or a class if it is expanded.

clone_size: NA
d_call: TRBD1
v_call: TRBV30
j_call: TRBJ1-1
cdr3_aa: CAWILDRAFF
cdr3_nt: TGTGCCTGGATTTTGGACAGGGCTTTCTTT

clone_size: few
d_call: TRBD1
v_call: TRBV28
j_call: TRBJ1-1
cdr3_aa: CASSYSDRTEAFF
cdr3_nt: TGTGCCAGCAGTTACTCGGACAGGACTGAAGCTTTCTTT

clone_size: few
d_call: TRBD1
v_call: TRBV18
j_call: TRBJ1-2
cdr3_aa: CASSPEGQGSGYTF
cdr3_nt: TGTGCCAGCTCACCAGAGGGACAGGGCTCTGGCTACACCTTC

clone_size: NA
d_call: TRBD2
v_call: TRBV27
j_call: TRBJ2-5
cdr3_aa: CATGGWGGVKETQYF
cdr3_nt: TGTGCCACCGGGGGTTGGGGGGGAGTAAAAGAGACCCAGTACTTC

clone_size: NA
d_call: TRBD2
v_call: TRBV19
j_call: TRBJ2-5
cdr3_aa: CASSSGLAARGGTQYF
cdr3_nt: TGTGCCAGTTCCAGCGGACTAGCGGCGAGAGGGGGGACCCAGTACTTC

clone_size: NA
d_call: NA
v_call: TRBV29-1
j_call: TRBJ2-6
cdr3_aa: CSVERGVGANVLTF
cdr3_nt: TGCAGCGTTGAACGGGGTGTTGGGGCCAACGTCCTGACTTTC

clone_size: NA
d_call: TRBD2
v_call: TRBV28
j_call: TRBJ2-1
cdr3_aa: CASKFAFGTRGRINEQFF
cdr3_nt: TGTGCCAGCAAATTTGCCTTCGGGACTAGGGGTAGAATCAATGAGCAGTTCTTC

clone_size: NA
d_call: NA
v_call: TRBV5-1
j_call: TRBJ1-1
cdr3_aa: CASSLDGLNTEAFF
cdr3_nt: TGCGCCAGCAGCTTGGACGGATTGAACACTGAAGCTTTCTTT

clone_size: NA
d_call: NA
v_call: TRBV2
j_call: TRBJ2-5
cdr3_aa: CASSGQDRRETQYF
cdr3_nt: TGTGCCAGCAGTGGTCAGGATAGACGGGAGACCCAGTACTTC

clone_size: NA
d_call: NA
v_call: TRBV6-5
j_call: TRBJ2-5
cdr3_aa: CASSPRGPETQYF
cdr3_nt: TGTGCCAGCAGCCCCCGTGGGCCGGAGACCCAGTACTTC

clone_size: NA
d_call: NA
v_call: TRBV18
j_call: TRBJ1-3
cdr3_aa: CASSPRKRGNRSGNTIYF
cdr3_nt: TGTGCCAGCTCACCACGCAAGCGCGGGAATCGCTCTGGAAACACCATATATTTT

clone_size: NA
d_call: NA
v_call: TRBV6-4
j_call: TRBJ2-5
cdr3_aa: CASSEFPQETQYF
cdr3_nt: TGTGCCAGCAGTGAGTTCCCTCAAGAGACCCAGTACTTC

clone_size: NA
d_call: TRBD2
v_call: TRBV28
j_call: TRBJ2-1
cdr3_aa: CASNTPGLGGNEQFF
cdr3_nt: TGTGCCAGCAATACTCCGGGACTAGGGGGCAATGAGCAGTTCTTC

clone_size: NA
d_call: NA
v_call: TRBV19
j_call: TRBJ1-1
cdr3_aa: CASSIAALANTEAFF
cdr3_nt: TGTGCCAGTAGTATAGCGGCCTTAGCGAACACTGAAGCTTTCTTT

clone_size: NA
d_call: TRBD1
v_call: TRBV6-4
j_call: TRBJ2-6
cdr3_aa: CASSAGQGGVLTF
cdr3_nt: TGTGCCAGCAGCGCTGGACAGGGAGGCGTCCTGACTTTC

clone_size: NA
d_call: NA
v_call: TRBV19
j_call: TRBJ1-2
cdr3_aa: CASSTIRQASYGYTF
cdr3_nt: TGTGCCAGTAGTACCATACGACAGGCCTCCTATGGCTACACCTTC

clone_size: NA
d_call: NA
v_call: TRBV5-1
j_call: TRBJ2-5
cdr3_aa: CASSLAGQAQETQYF
cdr3_nt: TGCGCCAGCAGCTTGGCCGGGCAGGCCCAAGAGACCCAGTACTTC

clone_size: NA
d_call: TRBD2
v_call: TRBV18
j_call: TRBJ2-1
cdr3_aa: CASSPRGGGRALDEQFF
cdr3_nt: TGTGCCAGCTCACCACGAGGAGGCGGGAGGGCCTTGGATGAGCAGTTCTTC

clone_size: NA
d_call: NA
v_call: TRBV7-3
j_call: TRBJ2-5
cdr3_aa: CASSIDRQETQYF
cdr3_nt: TGTGCCAGCAGCATTGACAGACAAGAGACCCAGTACTTC

clone_size: NA
d_call: NA
v_call: TRBV5-1
j_call: TRBJ1-2
cdr3_aa: CASSLGTTNYGYTF
cdr3_nt: TGCGCCAGCAGCTTAGGGACAACCAACTATGGCTACACCTTC

clone_size: NA
d_call: TRBD1
v_call: TRBV5-5
j_call: TRBJ1-4
cdr3_aa: CASRQGMTNEKLFF
cdr3_nt: TGTGCCAGCCGACAGGGGATGACTAATGAAAAACTGTTTTTT

clone_size: NA
d_call: TRBD1
v_call: TRBV6-6
j_call: TRBJ2-2
cdr3_aa: CASGDRGTGELFF
cdr3_nt: TGTGCCAGCGGGGACAGGGGCACCGGGGAGCTGTTTTTT

clone_size: NA
d_call: TRBD2
v_call: TRBV7-2
j_call: TRBJ2-1
cdr3_aa: CASSEYASGRLSYNEQFF
cdr3_nt: TGTGCCAGCAGCGAATACGCTAGCGGGAGGTTATCCTACAATGAGCAGTTCTTC

clone_size: NA
d_call: TRBD2
v_call: TRBV29-1
j_call: TRBJ2-5
cdr3_aa: CSVEGVAGRETQYF
cdr3_nt: TGCAGCGTTGAGGGAGTAGCGGGAAGGGAGACCCAGTACTTC

clone_size: NA
d_call: TRBD2
v_call: TRBV18
j_call: TRBJ2-2
cdr3_aa: CASSPSGGSLSTGELFF
cdr3_nt: TGTGCCAGCTCACCTTCGGGAGGGTCATTAAGCACCGGGGAGCTGTTTTTT

clone_size: NA
d_call: NA
v_call: TRBV6-1
j_call: TRBJ1-3
cdr3_aa: CASSDQGFSGNTIYF
cdr3_nt: TGTGCCAGCAGTGATCAGGGCTTCTCTGGAAACACCATATATTTT

clone_size: NA
d_call: TRBD2
v_call: TRBV7-2
j_call: TRBJ2-7
cdr3_aa: CASSLQEVGRAGYEQYF
cdr3_nt: TGTGCCAGCAGCCTCCAGGAGGTTGGGAGGGCCGGGTACGAGCAGTACTTC

clone_size: NA
d_call: TRBD1
v_call: TRBV10-1
j_call: TRBJ2-7
cdr3_aa: CASSETTGGNEYEQYF
cdr3_nt: TGCGCCAGCAGTGAGACCACAGGGGGCAACGAGTACGAGCAGTACTTC

clone_size: NA
d_call: NA
v_call: TRBV6-1
j_call: TRBJ2-5
cdr3_aa: CASSEFRETQYF
cdr3_nt: TGTGCCAGCAGTGAATTCAGGGAGACCCAGTACTTC

clone_size: NA
d_call: NA
v_call: TRBV19
j_call: TRBJ1-3
cdr3_aa: CASSLGLRNTIYF
cdr3_nt: TGTGCCAGTAGTCTCGGACTGCGAAACACCATATATTTT

clone_size: NA
d_call: NA
v_call: TRBV2
j_call: TRBJ2-7
cdr3_aa: CASSSGTYEQYF
cdr3_nt: TGTGCCAGCAGTTCCGGGACCTACGAGCAGTACTTC

clone_size: NA
d_call: NA
v_call: TRBV21-1
j_call: TRBJ2-1
cdr3_aa: CASSPLLEQFF
cdr3_nt: TGTGCCAGCAGCCCGCTTTTAGAGCAGTTCTTC

clone_size: NA
d_call: TRBD2
v_call: TRBV14
j_call: TRBJ2-7
cdr3_aa: CASSQWTSGRAHPYEQYF
cdr3_nt: TGTGCCAGCAGCCAATGGACTAGCGGGAGGGCCCATCCCTACGAGCAGTACTTC

clone_size: NA
d_call: NA
v_call: TRBV13
j_call: TRBJ1-1
cdr3_aa: CASGLRTVAEAFF
cdr3_nt: TGTGCCAGCGGCTTACGGACAGTAGCCGAAGCTTTCTTT

clone_size: few
d_call: NA
v_call: TRBV19
j_call: TRBJ1-1
cdr3_aa: CASSINGHTEAFF
cdr3_nt: TGTGCCAGTAGTATCAACGGGCACACTGAAGCTTTCTTT

clone_size: NA
d_call: NA
v_call: TRBV2
j_call: TRBJ2-6
cdr3_aa: CASSFGGGANVLTF
cdr3_nt: TGTGCCAGCAGCTTCGGGGGAGGGGCCAACGTCCTGACTTTC

clone_size: NA
d_call: TRBD1
v_call: TRBV12-5
j_call: TRBJ2-2
cdr3_aa: CASGFGQLGQGQGANTGELFF
cdr3_nt: TGTGCTAGTGGCTTTGGCCAATTGGGCCAAGGACAGGGCGCGAACACCGGGGAGCTGTTTTTT

clone_size: NA
d_call: NA
v_call: TRBV28
j_call: TRBJ1-5
cdr3_aa: CASTPGGVDNQPQHF
cdr3_nt: TGTGCCAGCACCCCGGGGGGCGTCGACAATCAGCCCCAGCATTTT

clone_size: once
d_call: NA
v_call: TRBV27
j_call: TRBJ2-2
cdr3_aa: CASSFLGTGELFF
cdr3_nt: TGTGCCAGCAGTTTTTTGGGGACCGGGGAGCTGTTTTTT

clone_size: NA
d_call: NA
v_call: TRBV18
j_call: TRBJ1-2
cdr3_aa: CASSPVVSPAGGYTF
cdr3_nt: TGTGCCAGCTCACCTGTCGTCTCCCCCGCGGGAGGCTACACCTTC

clone_size: NA
d_call: NA
v_call: TRBV6-5
j_call: TRBJ1-1
cdr3_aa: CASKPGAGVGTEAFF
cdr3_nt: TGTGCCAGCAAGCCGGGGGCGGGTGTCGGCACTGAAGCTTTCTTT

clone_size: few
d_call: NA
v_call: TRBV29-1
j_call: TRBJ2-3
cdr3_aa: CSARGTDTQYF
cdr3_nt: TGCAGCGCGCGGGGCACAGATACGCAGTATTTT

clone_size: NA
d_call: TRBD1
v_call: TRBV5-4
j_call: TRBJ2-4
cdr3_aa: CASSSKQGAQNIQYF
cdr3_nt: TGTGCCAGCAGCTCCAAACAGGGGGCTCAAAACATTCAGTACTTC

clone_size: NA
d_call: NA
v_call: TRBV28
j_call: TRBJ2-7
cdr3_aa: CASSFQNYEQYF
cdr3_nt: TGTGCCAGCAGTTTCCAAAACTACGAGCAGTACTTC

clone_size: NA
d_call: NA
v_call: TRBV18
j_call: TRBJ1-4
cdr3_aa: CASSPEVNSEKLFF
cdr3_nt: TGTGCCAGCTCACCGGAGGTGAATAGTGAAAAACTGTTTTTT

clone_size: NA
d_call: NA
v_call: TRBV4-3
j_call: TRBJ2-2
cdr3_aa: CASSPRQKNTGELFF
cdr3_nt: TGCGCCAGCAGCCCTCGACAGAAAAACACCGGGGAGCTGTTTTTT

clone_size: few
d_call: NA
v_call: TRBV13
j_call: TRBJ1-2
cdr3_aa: CASSLRGGSYGYTF
cdr3_nt: TGTGCCAGCAGCTTACGAGGCGGATCCTATGGCTACACCTTC

clone_size: NA
d_call: NA
v_call: TRBV27
j_call: TRBJ1-2
cdr3_aa: CASSSGGLSNYGYTF
cdr3_nt: TGTGCCAGCAGTTCCGGGGGACTCTCTAACTATGGCTACACCTTC